Sequencing of this TCR beta chain was carried out in a study of blood T cell repertoires in COVID-19. Trimming took 0 bases from V and 6 from J, leaving 3 bases between them. CDR3 length equals 12 residues. Clones were read by immunoSEQ multiplex PCR, and TCRdb kept only the in-frame ones, dropping some. The sample includes roughly 110,000 clones, around 78% of them seen just once. The specimen was peripheral blood. The source is a man older than 75 with COVID-19, enrolled during active disease. This chain uses TRBV12-3 or TRBV12-4 with TRBJ2-1; D not certain. The CDR3 sequence: CASSLASNEQFF. The CDR3 DNA reads TGTGCCAGCAGTTTAGCTAGCAATGAGCAGTTCTTC.